A single sample is the source of the 19 T cell receptor beta chains below, sequenced in a study of Graves' ophthalmopathy and Graves' hyperthyroidism. TCR beta CDR3 amplification used RNA transcripts. The workflow started with a first-round RT-PCR run with HTBI primers and then moved on to a second-round multiplex PCR. TCRdb called the multiplex PCR reads again in MiXCR, with one record for every CDR3 protein. This table has 350,000 to 400,000 distinct CDR3 sequences, approximately 15% appearing once. The specimen was peripheral blood. These TCRs come from a woman aged 18-35 years with stable Graves' hyperthyroidism.

The chain uses TRBV6-1 and TRBJ2-5; perhaps TRBD2 as D (6 bases). Germline CDR1 MNHNS, CDR2 SASEGT. The CDR3 totals 15 residues. V dropped 2 bases and J dropped 1 base, with 11 bases sitting between them. CDR3: CASSETAGTQETQYF. In DNA form, the CDR3 reads TGTGCCAGCAGTGAAACAGCGGGCACCCAAGAGACCCAGTACTTC.

Many counts were recorded for this clonotype. The chain has TRBV11-2 and TRBJ1-2, with D perhaps matching TRBD1 (6 bases). The CDR3 covers 14 residues. Looked up from germline, CDR1 is SGHAT and CDR2 is FQNNGV. Trimming shortened V by 2 bases and J by 6 bases, and 13 bases separated the two germline ends. CDR3 protein: CASSLTGGRHGYTF. As DNA, the CDR3 is TGTGCCAGCAGCTTAACGGGGGGGCGCCATGGCTACACCTTC.

In this sample, this clonotype turned up many times. V is TRBV19 and J is TRBJ1-2; D unresolved. V was clipped by 4 bases and J by 4 bases, with 16 bases between them. Germline CDR1 is LNHDA and CDR2 is SQIVND (reference sequence). The CDR3 covers 15 residues. In DNA, the CDR3 is TGTGCCAGTAGTACCCCTCCGGCCCCCCTCTATGGCTACACCTTC. This sequence encodes CASSTPPAPLYGYTF.

This clonotype has ten or more counts. J is TRBJ1-2 and V is TRBV7-3; unclear D gene. The CDR3 totals 13 residues. The germline V gene encodes CDR1 SGHTA and CDR2 FQGTGA. Trimming shortened V by 3 bases and J by 8 bases, and 13 bases separated the two germline ends. CDR3 amino acids: CASSLTSSDGYTF. CDR3 sequence (DNA): TGTGCCAGCAGCTTGACGTCGAGTGACGGCTACACCTTC.

This clonotype has more than one count but fewer than ten. The chain has TRBV20-1 and TRBJ1-1, with a tentative D call TRBD1 (5 bases). The CDR3 length is 12 residues. Trimming took 6 bases from V and 5 from J, leaving 13 bases between them. Germline CDR1 reads DFQATT; CDR2 reads SNEGSKA (reference sequence). As DNA, the CDR3 is TGCAGTGCAATCGTCCGGGGGACTGAAGCTTTCTTT. Amino acids: CSAIVRGTEAFF.

This clonotype showed up just a few times. The chain couples TRBV19 to TRBJ1-5; maybe TRBD1 (6 bases). With 0 bases removed from V and 0 bases from J, the gap between germline ends came to 15 bases. Germline CDR1 is LNHDA and CDR2 is SQIVND (reference sequence). CDR3 length equals 18 residues. The chain's CDR3 is CASSIDRGGDNSNQPQHF. CDR3 bases: TGTGCCAGTAGTATAGATCGAGGGGGGGATAATAGCAATCAGCCCCAGCATTTT.

This clonotype has only one observation. The rearrangement uses TRBV10-3 and TRBJ2-5; D not certain. The V end was cut by 0 bases, the J end by 1 base, with 9 bases between. The CDR3 consists of 15 residues. CDR1 and CDR2 from the germline V gene are ENHRY and SYGVKD. The CDR3: CAISESGGVQETQYF. The CDR3 nucleotides are TGTGCCATCAGTGAGTCGGGTGGGGTCCAAGAGACCCAGTACTTC.

This clonotype was observed a few times. V gene TRBV12-3 or TRBV12-4 combines with J gene TRBJ1-1; 8 nucleotides line up with TRBD1. The CDR3 sequence is 16 residues long. Trimming removed 5 bases from V and 1 base from J; junction bases left unmatched: 9. In DNA form, the CDR3 reads TGTGCCAGCAGTCGTCAGGGGGCAGGGGGGAACACTGAAGCTTTCTTT. Translation: CASSRQGAGGNTEAFF.

This clonotype has at least ten counts. The chain recombines TRBV19 with TRBJ2-7; TRBD1 might be the D (6 bases). The V gene lost 5 bases and the J gene lost 6 bases, with 11 bases spanning the gap. CDR1 and CDR2 (germline): LNHDA, SQIVND (reference sequence). This CDR3 is built from 12 residues. CDR3 region: CASSDSRGEQYF. The CDR3 DNA is TGTGCCAGTAGTGATTCCAGGGGCGAGCAGTACTTC.

The chain combines TRBV12-3 or TRBV12-4 with TRBJ1-3; D remains ambiguous. With 7 bases removed from V and 1 base from J, the gap between germline ends came to 5 bases. CDR3 size: 12 residues. CDR3 DNA sequence: TGTGCCAGCATAAAATCTGGAAACACCATATATTTT. Residues: CASIKSGNTIYF.

This clonotype was counted at least ten times. The chain uses TRBV6-1 and TRBJ1-6; D is undetermined. V lost 3 bases, J lost 15 bases, and 12 bases lay in between. The germline CDR1 and CDR2 sequences are MNHNS and SASEGT. The length of the CDR3 is 12 residues. CDR3 region: CASSDGGLGLHF. The CDR3 DNA sequence: TGTGCCAGCAGTGATGGCGGTTTGGGCCTCCACTTT.

This clonotype turned up a few times. This chain joins TRBV15 and TRBJ1-1, with D tentatively TRBD1 (6 bases). This CDR3 comprises 15 residues. Per the germline V gene, CDR1 is LNHNV and CDR2 is YYDKDF (reference sequence). With 2 bases removed from V and 4 bases from J, the gap between germline ends came to 14 bases. CDR3 DNA: TGTGCCACCAGCAGATACAGGGCCGCGGGCACTGAAGCTTTCTTT. This gives the protein CATSRYRAAGTEAFF.

This clonotype has just a few counts. The chain has TRBV5-1 and TRBJ2-5; D not certain. The germline gives CDR1 SGHRS, CDR2 YFSETQ. CDR3 length equals 13 residues. Trimming removed 1 base at V and 4 bases at J, with 8 bases between. The CDR3, as DNA: TGCGCCAGCAGCTTGCGACCGGCAGAGACCCAGTACTTC. Amino acid sequence: CASSLRPAETQYF.

The genes are TRBV6-5 and TRBJ2-3; the D is unclear. In germline, CDR1 is MNHEY, CDR2 SVGAGI. The CDR3 runs to 13 residues. With 5 bases removed from V and 1 base from J, the gap between germline ends came to 7 bases. The DNA for the CDR3 is TGTGCCAGCAGTGTGACTCGCACAGATACGCAGTATTTT. This sequence encodes CASSVTRTDTQYF.

This clonotype was recorded many times. The genes are TRBV20-1 and TRBJ1-5; TRBD1 agrees at 7 bases. V dropped 3 bases and J dropped 0; count of bases not matched to a gene: 2. Germline V gene lookup returns CDR1 DFQATT and CDR2 SNEGSKA (reference sequence). The CDR3 runs 14 residues. CDR3 sequence: CSARTGNSNQPQHF. The DNA for the CDR3 is TGCAGTGCTAGGACAGGGAATAGCAATCAGCCCCAGCATTTT.

This clonotype was recorded many times. The CDR3 bases are TGTGCCAGCAGCTTAGACAGGTCTAACTATGGCTACACCTTC. Protein sequence: CASSLDRSNYGYTF. The chain recombines TRBV7-2 with TRBJ1-2, with D possibly matching TRBD1 (5 bases). Trimming took 1 base from V and 0 from J, leaving 6 bases between them. The CDR3 totals 14 residues. CDR1 is SGHTA, CDR2 FQGNSA, per germline.

The sample holds many counts of this clonotype. V usage is TRBV11-2 and J usage is TRBJ1-2; 8 nucleotides align to TRBD1. J was trimmed by 4 bases and V by 6 bases; bases with no gene match: 7. The CDR3 is 14 residues long. The germline CDR1 and CDR2 sequences are SGHAT and FQNNGV. The CDR3 bases are TGTGCCAGCAGATCAGGGGGCGCCAGCTATGGCTACACCTTC. As protein: CASRSGGASYGYTF.

DNA for the CDR3: TGTGCCAGCAGCTTTCAGCGGGGGAGGGAGACCCAGTACTTC. Protein sequence: CASSFQRGRETQYF. The chain employs TRBV11-2 and TRBJ2-5; 8 bases map to TRBD2. The V gene's germline CDR1 is SGHAT and CDR2 FQNNGV. With 3 bases clipped from V and 5 bases from J, the junction kept 5 bases outside the gene matches. The CDR3 sequence is 14 residues long. The entire variable domain, with the rest obtained from reference TRBV11-2 and TRBJ2-5, is as follows: EAGVAQSPRYKIIEKRQSVAFWCNPISGHATLYWYQQILGQGPKLLIQFQNNGVVDDSQLPKDRFSAERLKGVDSTLKIQPAKLEDSAVYLCASSFQRGRETQYFGPGTRLLVL.

Many counts were recorded for this clonotype. The chain joins TRBV27 to TRBJ1-6; TRBD1 matches 9 bases. V lost 4 bases and J lost 5; bases outside the gene matches: 6. The length of the CDR3 is 16 residues. Germline-derived CDR1 and CDR2 are MNHEY and SMNVEV (reference sequence). CDR3 sequence: CASSSNRDRDNSPLHF. CDR3 DNA: TGTGCCAGCAGTTCGAACCGGGACAGGGATAATTCACCCCTCCACTTT.